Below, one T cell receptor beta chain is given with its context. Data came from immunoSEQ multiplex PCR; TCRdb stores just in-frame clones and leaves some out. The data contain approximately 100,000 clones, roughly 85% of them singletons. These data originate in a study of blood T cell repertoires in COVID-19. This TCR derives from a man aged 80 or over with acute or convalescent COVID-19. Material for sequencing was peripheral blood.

CDR3 coding DNA: TGTGCCAGCAGCTTAAGGGCAGCGGAGAACACTGAAGCTTTCTTT. Encoded protein: CASSLRAAENTEAFF. The chain combines TRBV7-2 with TRBJ1-1; unclear D gene. The germline gives CDR1 SGHTA, CDR2 FQGNSA. The V gene lost 2 bases and the J gene lost 1 base, with 11 bases spanning the gap. The CDR3 is 15 residues long. Full variable domain (remainder filled in from reference TRBV7-2 and TRBJ1-1): GAGVSQSPSNKVTEKGKDVELRCDPISGHTALYWYRQSLGQGLEFLIYFQGNSAPDKSGLPSDRFSAERTGGSVSTLTIQRTQQEDSAVYLCASSLRAAENTEAFFGQGTRLTVV.